The 16 T cell receptor beta chains listed next were all sequenced from one sample in a study of cytomegalovirus exposure and HLA in healthy donors. PCR primers comprised 60 Vbeta and 13 Jbeta primers. The table came from immunoSEQ multiplex PCR; TCRdb's copy has only in-frame clones and leaves some out. Of 90,000 to 140,000 clones detected, over 75% appear once; the ten largest clones hold roughly 6.9%. Material for sequencing was PBMCs. The receptors were gathered from a man aged 25 to 45 in good health and CMV-seropositive.

The V call is TRBV4-3, the J call TRBJ2-7; 7 bases agree with TRBD2. V was clipped by 1 base and J by 1 base; unmatched bases: 10. CDR3 length: 17 residues. Germline V CDR1 and CDR2: LGHNA, YSLEER. DNA of the CDR3: TGCGCCAGCAGCCAAGGTCCCCCGGTTAGCGGGTCCTACGAGCAGTACTTC. Translation: CASSQGPPVSGSYEQYF.

V and J are TRBV27 and TRBJ2-3, with a possible D match to TRBD2 (5 bases). V lost 6 bases and J lost 2, with 9 bases in between. CDR3 length: 13 amino acids. Per germline, CDR1 MNHEY and CDR2 SMNVEV (reference sequence). Written as DNA, the CDR3 is TGTGCCAGCAGGACTATTTACACAGATACGCAGTATTTT. Residues: CASRTIYTDTQYF.

The gene calls are TRBV6-5 and TRBJ2-5; 12 nucleotides match TRBD2. In germline, CDR1 is MNHEY, CDR2 SVGAGI. J was trimmed by 1 base and V by 0 bases; bases with no gene match: 0. This CDR3 spans 16 amino acids. CDR3 sequence: CASSYSTSGGQETQYF. Here the CDR3 DNA reads TGTGCCAGCAGTTACTCGACTAGCGGGGGCCAAGAGACCCAGTACTTC.

The J gene is TRBJ1-6, the V gene TRBV14; 7 positions match TRBD1. The J segment lost 8 bases and the V segment lost 4 bases, leaving 8 bases of the junction unmatched. The CDR3 is 15 residues long. Germline CDR1 is SGHDN and CDR2 is FVKESK. The CDR3 DNA is TGTGCCAGCAGCCGCGACAGGGTAGGACATTCACCCCTCCACTTT. It translates to CASSRDRVGHSPLHF.

CDR3 sequence (DNA): TGTGCCAGCAGTGACGGCTCTAGCACAGATACGCAGTATTTT. It yields the protein CASSDGSSTDTQYF. V and J are TRBV6-4 and TRBJ2-3; D gene ambiguous. CDR3 length: 14 residues. Germline V gene sequence: CDR1 MRHNA, CDR2 SNTAGT. Trimming removed 2 bases at V and 0 bases at J, with 6 bases between.

The chain combines TRBV2 with TRBJ2-3; 9 positions agree with TRBD2. The trim removed 7 bases at V and 3 bases at J, leaving 5 bases unmatched. The CDR3 is 14 residues long. CDR1 is SNHLY and CDR2 is FYNNEI in the germline V gene. The chain's CDR3 is CASKGLAPTDTQYF. The DNA of the CDR3 is TGTGCCAGCAAAGGACTAGCGCCAACAGATACGCAGTATTTT. Full variable domain (outside the CDR3, taken from reference TRBV2 and TRBJ2-3): EPEVTQTPSHQVTQMGQEVILRCVPISNHLYFYWYRQILGQKVEFLVSFYNNEISEKSEIFDDQFSVERPDGSNFTLKIRSTKLEDSAMYFCASKGLAPTDTQYFGPGTRLTVL.

CDR3: CASSPRQGAYEQYF. Here the CDR3 DNA reads TGTGCCAGCTCACCCCGGCAGGGGGCTTACGAGCAGTACTTC. The gene calls are TRBV18 and TRBJ2-7; 8 bases match TRBD1. Germline lookup yields CDR1 KGHSH and CDR2 LQKENI. Trimming removed 3 bases from V and 4 bases from J; junction bases left unmatched: 5. The CDR3 extends over 14 amino acids.

This chain links TRBV28 with TRBJ2-7, with D hard to call. Germline loops: CDR1 MDHEN, CDR2 SYDVKM. Trimming left V 6 bases short and J 3 bases short, with 15 bases between. The CDR3 is 14 amino acids. CDR3 bases: TGTGCCAGCAGCCCGTCCACCCGGGTCTACGAGCAGTACTTC. It encodes CASSPSTRVYEQYF.

The chain has TRBV19 and TRBJ2-3; possibly TRBD2 for D (6 bases). Germline lookup yields CDR1 LNHDA and CDR2 SQIVND (reference sequence). V was shortened by 3 bases and J by 4 bases, with 23 bases between the two germline ends. This CDR3 is built from 18 residues. The CDR3 DNA sequence: TGTGCCAGTAGTATGCGTCTAGCGAGCGGCCGCATTCCAGATACGCAGTATTTT. Amino acid sequence: CASSMRLASGRIPDTQYF.

This clone was detected once. The chain uses TRBV4-3 and TRBJ1-2; no clear D gene. The CDR3 runs to 14 residues. Germline V CDR1 and CDR2: LGHNA, YSLEER. The V end lost 0 bases, the J end lost 1 base, and 6 bases lay between the germline ends. The CDR3 DNA sequence: TGCGCCAGCAGCCAAGAATACAGTAACTATGGCTACACCTTC. Translated, it gives CASSQEYSNYGYTF.

The genes are TRBV6-5 and TRBJ2-7; 8 bases map to TRBD2. The CDR3 has 14 residues. Per germline, CDR1 MNHEY and CDR2 SVGAGI. The V and J ends lost 5 bases and 2 bases, in that order; junction bases with no gene match: 5. The chain's CDR3 is CASSKGRGAYEQYV. As DNA, the CDR3 is TGTGCCAGCAGTAAGGGGCGGGGGGCCTACGAGCAGTACGTC.

The V gene is TRBV4-1, the J gene TRBJ2-6; the D gene is possibly TRBD1 (6 bases). The ends were cut back, 0 bases at V and 2 bases at J, with 8 bases in the middle. The CDR3 is 16 residues long. Germline V CDR1 and CDR2: MGHRA, YSYEKL. DNA for the CDR3: TGCGCCAGCAGCCAAGATCAGGGGACTGGGGCCAACGTCCTGACTTTC. Its translation: CASSQDQGTGANVLTF.

The CDR3 DNA reads TGTGCAAGTCGCCGCGGACAGTACAATGAGCAGTTCTTC. Its translation: CASRRGQYNEQFF. V is TRBV12-2 and J is TRBJ2-1; the D call in the table, TRBD1, was not verified against the DNA. TRBV12-2 corresponds to a pseudogene. The CDR3 contains 13 residues.

V is TRBV27 and J is TRBJ1-2; a weak D match, TRBD1 (5 bases). V gave up 0 bases and J gave up 6 bases, with 14 bases separating them. The CDR3 consists of 15 residues. Germline V lookup: CDR1 MNHEY, CDR2 SMNVEV (reference sequence). The CDR3 loop is CASSLSRADRNGYTF. The CDR3 DNA follows: TGTGCCAGCAGTTTATCCAGGGCTGATCGAAATGGCTACACCTTC.

This clone was counted many times. This chain links TRBV27 with TRBJ1-1; TRBD1 might be the D (5 bases). Between the trimmed V and J ends, which lost 6 bases and 5 bases, there was a span of 19 bases. Germline assignment: CDR1 MNHEY and CDR2 SMNVEV (reference sequence). CDR3 size: 15 residues. CDR3 coding DNA: TGTGCCAGCAGCCTCTTCTATAGGACACCTACTGAAGCTTTCTTT. Its translation is CASSLFYRTPTEAFF.

This clone has only a few counts. V gene TRBV6-5 combines with J gene TRBJ1-1, with no clear D. There are 15 residues in the CDR3. Germline values: CDR1 MNHEY, CDR2 SVGAGI. Trimming pared 0 bases from V and 1 base from J, leaving 9 bases between. CDR3 in amino acids: CASSYSSSSNTEAFF. The CDR3, as DNA: TGTGCCAGCAGTTACTCGAGCTCATCGAACACTGAAGCTTTCTTT.